A selection of T cell receptor beta chains follows, all from one sample in a study of T cell clones after liver transplantation. Profiling relied on immunoSEQ multiplex PCR, and the TCRdb table lists in-frame clones only, not all of them. This sample has some 110,000 clones, with about nine tenths found just once. Material: CD4+ T cells from blood, obtained 12 months after liver transplant. The receptors stem from a human patient who received a liver transplant. Some T cells may arise from the graft donor. Each CDR3 is given with its conserved first and last residue. D genes are given only for firm matches. Only part of the rows carry a size: once, few, many, or a class if the clone is expanded.

V,size,D,J,DNA,CDR3
TRBV11-1,once,TRBD2,TRBJ2-1,TGTGCCAGCAGCCATGAGACTAGCGGGAGCCCGTTCTTC,CASSHETSGSPFF
TRBV29-1,.,TRBD2,TRBJ2-1,TGCAGCCTGGGTGGTAGCGGGAGTGAGCAGTTCTTC,CSLGGSGSEQFF
TRBV9,.,TRBD2,TRBJ2-5,TGTGCCAGCAGCGTAGCGAGCCTAGCGGGAATGGAGACCCAGTACTTC,CASSVASLAGMETQYF
TRBV5-1,once,TRBD1,TRBJ2-2,TGCGCCAGCAGGAAACAGGGGGCCCTCGGAGACGGGGAGCTGTTTTTT,CASRKQGALGDGELFF
TRBV7-8,.,.,TRBJ1-5,TGTGCCAGCAGCTCTAGAGGGGGGGTTAATAGCAATCAGCCCCAGCATTTT,CASSSRGGVNSNQPQHF
TRBV6-1,.,.,TRBJ1-5,TGTGCCAGCAGTGATCAACAGGTTCAGCCCCAGCATTTT,CASSDQQVQPQHF
TRBV11-3,.,TRBD1,TRBJ1-2,TGTGCCAGCAGCCCAACGACAGGGGATCTGGGCTACACCTTC,CASSPTTGDLGYTF
TRBV18,.,TRBD1,TRBJ1-2,TGTGCCAGCTCGCCCAGACAGGGGTACACCGATGGCTACACCTTC,CASSPRQGYTDGYTF
TRBV10-3,.,.,TRBJ1-3,TGTGCCATCAGTGTAGGGGTGACTGGAAACACCATATATTTT,CAISVGVTGNTIYF
TRBV4-1,.,.,TRBJ1-5,TGCGCCAGCAGCCCAGGGGAGGGGGATCAGCCCCAGCATTTT,CASSPGEGDQPQHF
TRBV6-5,.,.,TRBJ1-4,TGTGCCAGCAGTTACTCGGGGGGTCGTGAAAAACTGTTTTTT,CASSYSGGREKLFF
TRBV7-9,.,TRBD1,TRBJ2-1,TGTGCCAGCAGCGACCCCCCTTTACAGGGGGGTGATGAGCAGTTCTTC,CASSDPPLQGGDEQFF
TRBV7-2,.,.,TRBJ2-7,TGTGCCAGCAGCTTAGTGGTAGGTCAGGGCTACGAGCAGTACTTC,CASSLVVGQGYEQYF
TRBV7-2,.,.,TRBJ1-5,TGTGCCAGCAGCCGTACCGGCGTTAACAATCAGCCCCAGCATTTT,CASSRTGVNNQPQHF
TRBV28,once,TRBD1,TRBJ1-1,TGTGCCAGCATCCTATCCGGGACAGGCGACACTGAAGCTTTCTTT,CASILSGTGDTEAFF
TRBV27,.,.,TRBJ2-6,TGTGCCAGCAGTTTTAGGATGGACACCTCTGGGGCCAACGTCCTGACTTTC,CASSFRMDTSGANVLTF
TRBV9,few,TRBD2,TRBJ2-4,TGTGCCAGCAGCAAGAGCGGGAGCTACATTCAGTACTTC,CASSKSGSYIQYF
TRBV6-1,.,TRBD1,TRBJ1-4,TGTGCCAGCAGCGGGACAGATAATGAAAAACTGTTTTTT,CASSGTDNEKLFF
TRBV7-2,.,TRBD1,TRBJ2-2,TGTGCCAGCAGCTTCCGGACAGGGACCACCGGGGAGCTGTTTTTT,CASSFRTGTTGELFF
TRBV7-9,.,TRBD2,TRBJ2-7,TGTGCCAGCAGCCTAGACGGGAGGATCTCCTACGAGCAGTACTTC,CASSLDGRISYEQYF
TRBV7-2,.,.,TRBJ2-7,TGTGCCAGCAGCTACCATGGGCGGGAGCAGTACTTC,CASSYHGREQYF
TRBV13,once,.,TRBJ2-7,TGTGCCAGCAGCTCACCGGCGTGGGACGAGCAGTACTTC,CASSSPAWDEQYF
TRBV7-2,.,.,TRBJ1-5,TGTGCCAGCAGCTCCCCCTCACGGCCCCAGCATTTT,CASSSPSRPQHF
TRBV2,.,TRBD1,TRBJ2-7,TGTGCCAGCAGGATGGGAGTTACCGGGACAGGGACATACGAGCAGTACTTC,CASRMGVTGTGTYEQYF
TRBV14,.,TRBD2,TRBJ2-1,TGTGCCAGCAGCCAACCAGCGGGACGCTCCTACAATGAGCAGTTCTTC,CASSQPAGRSYNEQFF
TRBV6-1,once,.,TRBJ2-2,TGTGCCAGCAGTGAAGCCCTCAGGGCAAGGAAGAACACCGGGGAGCTGTTTTTT,CASSEALRARKNTGELFF
TRBV6-5,.,TRBD1,TRBJ1-1,TGTGCCAGCAGGGACAGGGGAAGGACTGAAGCTTTCTTT,CASRDRGRTEAFF
TRBV29-1,.,.,TRBJ2-1,TGCAGCGTTGGCGGGCGCCTAGCCTCCAATGAGCAGTTCTTC,CSVGGRLASNEQFF
TRBV6-1,.,.,TRBJ2-3,TGTGCCAGCAGTGAAGTTTGGGGGGCAGATACGCAGTATTTT,CASSEVWGADTQYF
TRBV7-2,.,TRBD1,TRBJ2-2,TGTGCCAGCAGACTGACAGGGGGCAACACCGGGGAGCTGTTTTTT,CASRLTGGNTGELFF
TRBV6-6,.,TRBD1,TRBJ2-7,TGTGCCAGCAGTTTCACAGGGGACTACGAGCAGTACTTC,CASSFTGDYEQYF